This T cell receptor beta chain was sequenced during a study of cytomegalovirus exposure and HLA in healthy donors. The CDR3 is made up of 18 amino acids. Trimming left V 3 bases short and J 2 bases short, with 22 bases between. Germline CDR1 is SGHDT and CDR2 is YYEEEE. The PCR ran on 60 Vbeta and 13 Jbeta primers. Sequencing was performed with immunoSEQ multiplex PCR; in TCRdb, only in-frame clones are kept and a portion is missing. The sample contains just over 150,000 clones, roughly three quarters of which appear only once. The specimen sequenced was PBMCs. The receptor was isolated from a man aged 35 to 55 in good health and CMV-seropositive. The chain carries TRBV5-6 and TRBJ2-3; weak D call: TRBD2 (5 bases). Here the CDR3 reads CASSSKRGLAGFTDTQYF. Here the CDR3 DNA reads TGTGCCAGCAGCTCCAAACGAGGGCTAGCCGGATTCACAGATACGCAGTATTTT.